What follows is one T cell receptor (beta chain) and its context. The data stem from a study of T cell responses to AZD1222 COVID-19 vaccine. This table comes from immunoSEQ multiplex PCR, and its TCRdb copy is limited to in-frame clones, with some not included. The sample consists of 100,000 to 150,000 clones, 70% to 90% of them appearing once. The TCR comes from an adult in good health. The source material was peripheral blood, sampled on day 0 of AZD1222 vaccination.

CDR3 sequence: CATQGVGDQPQHF. CDR3 bases: TGCGCCACCCAAGGGGTCGGGGATCAGCCCCAGCATTTT. This chain connects TRBV23-1 to TRBJ1-5, with D possibly matching TRBD1 (5 bases). TRBV23-1 is known as an ORF, though its function is uncertain. The CDR3 runs 13 residues. Between the trimmed V and J ends, which lost 10 bases and 5 bases, there was a span of 15 bases.